These 20 T cell receptor beta chains share one sample of origin, sequenced in a study of T cells in localized non-small cell lung cancer (dated by TCRdb to the early 2020s). Libraries were prepared through the immunoSEQ multiplex PCR assay. In its TCRdb copy, this immuneACCESS table keeps in-frame sequences only and misses some clones. Where compared with another copy, unresolved V genes explain less than half of these, and the others have no known cause. The sample table records roughly 25,000 clones; around 86% of these occur just once. Approximately 5% of the sample comes from the top ten. The starting material was peripheral blood, obtained before any cancer treatment. Receptors originate from a male donor at least 60 years old with stage II squamous cell lung carcinoma.

The V and J genes are TRBV6-5 and TRBJ2-5; 7 bases align to TRBD1. The CDR3 extends over 13 amino acids. Per the germline V gene, CDR1 is MNHEY and CDR2 is SVGAGI. The V and J ends lost 5 bases and 5 bases, in that order; junction bases with no gene match: 5. CDR3 coding DNA: TGTGCCAGCAGTCACAACAGGGGCGAGACCCAGTACTTC. Translating gives CASSHNRGETQYF.

The J gene is TRBJ1-5, the V gene TRBV9; D call uncertain. The V gene's germline CDR1 is SGDLS and CDR2 YYNGEE. V lost 2 bases, J lost 5 bases, and 8 bases lay in between. The CDR3 extends over 13 amino acids. The CDR3 nucleotides are TGTGCCAGCAGCGTTTCGGTCGATCAGCCCCAGCATTTT. This sequence encodes CASSVSVDQPQHF.

The rearrangement joins TRBV27 to TRBJ2-3, with TRBD1 as a possible D gene (7 bases). The CDR3 is made up of 15 amino acids. The germline V gene has CDR1 MNHEY and CDR2 SMNVEV (reference sequence). Trimming took 1 base from V and 4 from J, leaving 12 bases between them. The CDR3 protein is CASSLYQGGADTQYF. DNA of the CDR3: TGTGCCAGCAGTTTATATCAGGGGGGAGCAGATACGCAGTATTTT.

This chain connects TRBV19 to TRBJ2-5, with no clear D. The CDR3 is made up of 12 amino acids. The V and J ends lost 4 bases and 14 bases respectively, with 17 bases between them. The V gene's germline CDR1 is LNHDA and CDR2 SQIVND (reference sequence). Here the CDR3 DNA reads TGTGCCAGTAGTAGGGGTAGTCGCTACCTTTACTTC. Translation gives CASSRGSRYLYF.

The chain uses TRBV19 and TRBJ1-5; a weak D match, TRBD1 (5 bases). This CDR3 is 17 amino acids long. CDR1 and CDR2 (germline): LNHDA, SQIVND (reference sequence). V shed 2 bases and J shed 4 bases, with 18 bases lying between them. CDR3 in amino acids: CASSITLGGGNNQPQHF. CDR3 nucleotide sequence: TGTGCCAGTAGTATAACCTTGGGGGGGGGTAATAATCAGCCCCAGCATTTT.

In nucleotides, the CDR3 is TGTGCCAGCAGCCAAGACGTAGCCGGGCAGCTAGCTACCGGGGAGCTGTTTTTT. Protein: CASSQDVAGQLATGELFF. This rearrangement joins TRBV4-2 to TRBJ2-2; a possible D gene is TRBD2 (5 bases). CDR3 size: 18 residues. V shed 0 bases and J shed 5 bases, with 19 bases lying between them. Germline V gene sequence: CDR1 LGHNA, CDR2 YNFKEQ.

This sequence joins TRBV30 and TRBJ2-1; 8 nucleotides match TRBD2. Germline V gene lookup returns CDR1 GTSNPN and CDR2 SVGIG (reference sequence). V lost 2 bases, J lost 9 bases, and 15 bases stayed unmatched. This CDR3 contains 16 residues. The CDR3 region has the DNA TGTGCCTGGAGTCAACCGGGACTAGTCATAGGTGGTGAGCAGTTCTTC. Its translation: CAWSQPGLVIGGEQFF.

V and J are TRBV7-9 and TRBJ2-3; D perhaps matches TRBD2 (5 bases). From germline, CDR1 is SEHNR and CDR2 FQNEAQ (reference sequence). V was shortened by 2 bases and J by 6 bases, with 15 bases between the two germline ends. This CDR3 contains 15 residues. In DNA, the CDR3 is TGTGCCAGCAGCTTAAGGACTCCCCTGCCGGATACGCAGTATTTT. Encoded protein: CASSLRTPLPDTQYF.

V gene TRBV7-3 combines with J gene TRBJ2-3, with unresolved D. CDR1 is SGHTA, CDR2 FQGTGA, per germline. Deletions cut 4 bases from V and 0 bases from J, with 2 bases between. The CDR3 runs 12 residues. DNA of the CDR3: TGTGCCAGCAGCTCGAGCACAGATACGCAGTATTTT. Translating it yields CASSSSTDTQYF.

The chain combines TRBV25-1 with TRBJ2-3; D not resolved. The ends were cut back, 4 bases at V and 2 bases at J, with 7 bases in the middle. The CDR3 runs 13 residues. Germline V CDR1 and CDR2: MGHDK, SYGVNS. The CDR3 sequence: CASSGSPTDTQYF. The CDR3 nucleotides are TGTGCCAGCAGTGGGTCCCCCACAGATACGCAGTATTTT.

The chain couples TRBV5-1 to TRBJ2-5; tentative D call: TRBD2 (5 bases). The germline V gene has CDR1 SGHRS and CDR2 YFSETQ. CDR3 length: 16 amino acids. Between the trimmed V and J ends, which lost 4 bases and 2 bases, there was a span of 18 bases. CDR3: CASSPQLGPPQETQYF. CDR3 bases: TGCGCCAGCAGCCCCCAACTAGGTCCCCCGCAAGAGACCCAGTACTTC.

This clone was observed once. The chain links TRBV14 to TRBJ1-5; D uncertain. Germline V gives CDR1 SGHDN, CDR2 FVKESK. V was pared by 4 bases and J by 9 bases, with 10 bases between. CDR3 length: 12 amino acids. The CDR3 protein is CASSLSGGPQHF. The DNA for the CDR3 is TGTGCCAGCAGCCTATCGGGAGGGCCCCAGCATTTT.

The gene calls are TRBV19 and TRBJ2-1; tentative D call: TRBD2 (5 bases). Trimming removed 5 bases from V and 12 bases from J, with 11 bases in between. Germline CDR1 LNHDA, CDR2 SQIVND (reference sequence). The length of the CDR3 is 11 residues. CDR3 sequence: CASSAGPLQFF. In DNA form, the CDR3 reads TGTGCCAGTAGTGCGGGTCCTTTGCAGTTCTTC.

Concerning this clone itself: Other DNA sequences in the sample encode the same CDR3. The rearrangement joins TRBV2 to TRBJ2-4; D gene unclear. This CDR3 region has 14 residues. Germline assignment: CDR1 SNHLY and CDR2 FYNNEI. V was shortened by 3 bases and J by 0 bases, with 6 bases between the two germline ends. CDR3 residues: CASSEGLAKNIQYF. CDR3 in DNA: TGTGCCAGCAGTGAGGGCCTAGCCAAAAACATTCAGTACTTC.

The CDR3, as DNA: TGTGCCACGGGGCTAGCCTACGAGCAGTACTTC. It yields the protein CATGLAYEQYF. The V gene is TRBV10-3, the J gene TRBJ2-7; either TRBD1 or TRBD2 may fit D (5 bases each). Trimming removed 10 bases from V and 2 bases from J, with 9 bases in between. Per the germline V gene, CDR1 is ENHRY and CDR2 is SYGVKD. The length of the CDR3 is 11 residues.

The chain links TRBV18 to TRBJ2-6; D is undetermined. The V gene lost 2 bases and the J gene lost 2 bases, with 4 bases spanning the gap. CDR1 and CDR2 from the germline V gene are KGHSH and LQKENI. The CDR3 spans 14 residues. CDR3 amino acids: CASSPGTGANVLTF. CDR3 sequence (DNA): TGTGCCAGCTCACCAGGGACTGGGGCCAACGTCCTGACTTTC.

The J gene is TRBJ2-3, the V gene TRBV25-1, with TRBD2 as a possible D gene (5 bases). The CDR3 is made up of 13 amino acids. With 2 bases removed from V and 6 bases from J, the gap between germline ends came to 9 bases. Germline CDR1 and CDR2: MGHDK and SYGVNS. The CDR3 DNA follows: TGTGCCAGCAGTGAACTAGCTACCGATACGCAGTATTTT. Translated, it gives CASSELATDTQYF.

DNA of the CDR3: TGTGCTAGTGGTTCGACACAGGGTCAAGGACATCAGCCCCAGCATTTT. This gives the protein CASGSTQGQGHQPQHF. The chain is built from TRBV12-5 and TRBJ1-5, with a weak D call TRBD1 (6 bases). The germline gives CDR1 LGHNT, CDR2 FRNRAP. This CDR3 is built from 16 residues. V lost 4 bases to trimming and J lost 5 bases, with 18 bases between them. The whole variable domain, filled in from reference TRBV12-5 and TRBJ1-5, reads DARVTQTPRHKVTEMGQEVTMRCQPILGHNTVFWYRQTMMQGLELLAYFRNRAPLDDSGMPKDRFSAEMPDATLATLKIQPSEPRDSAVYFCASGSTQGQGHQPQHFGDGTRLSIL.

The chain employs TRBV29-1 and TRBJ1-1; D possibly corresponds to TRBD1 (5 bases). Germline V gene sequence: CDR1 SQVTM, CDR2 ANQGSEA. V lost 4 bases to trimming and J lost 3 bases, with 9 bases between them. This CDR3 is built from 12 residues. The DNA of the CDR3 is TGCAGCGTTGTATCGGGGGACACTGAAGCTTTCTTT. It encodes CSVVSGDTEAFF.

This sequence joins TRBV19 and TRBJ1-1; D gene unclear. Germline values: CDR1 LNHDA, CDR2 SQIVND (reference sequence). Trimming shortened V by 1 base and J by 1 base, and 4 bases separated the two germline ends. The CDR3 runs 13 residues. The CDR3 loop reads CASSIGQNTEAFF. The DNA for the CDR3 is TGTGCCAGTAGTATAGGGCAGAACACTGAAGCTTTCTTT.